This T cell receptor beta chain was captured in a study of a mutant IDH1 vaccine in newly diagnosed glioma. Time point: week 35, safety follow-up. Every vaccine dose comprised 300 ug of mutant IDH1 20-mer peptide plus topical imiquimod. On this clone: Its specificity is not known.

From germline, CDR1 is MGHDK and CDR2 SYGVNS. This CDR3 has 13 amino acids. The V and J ends lost 3 bases and 12 bases, in that order; junction bases with no gene match: 4. Produced via immunoSEQ multiplex PCR; TCRdb's table is partial and in-frame only. The table shows nearly 55,000 clones, with 80% to 85% occurring only once. The material was PBMCs, obtained from a glioma patient whose treatment included an IDH1 peptide vaccine. This receptor was taken from a woman younger than 30 with glioma. The V and J genes are TRBV25-1 and TRBJ2-1; 11 positions match TRBD2. The CDR3 DNA is TGTGCCAGCAGTGATACGCTAGCGGGGGGGCAGTTCTTC. It is translated as CASSDTLAGGQFF.